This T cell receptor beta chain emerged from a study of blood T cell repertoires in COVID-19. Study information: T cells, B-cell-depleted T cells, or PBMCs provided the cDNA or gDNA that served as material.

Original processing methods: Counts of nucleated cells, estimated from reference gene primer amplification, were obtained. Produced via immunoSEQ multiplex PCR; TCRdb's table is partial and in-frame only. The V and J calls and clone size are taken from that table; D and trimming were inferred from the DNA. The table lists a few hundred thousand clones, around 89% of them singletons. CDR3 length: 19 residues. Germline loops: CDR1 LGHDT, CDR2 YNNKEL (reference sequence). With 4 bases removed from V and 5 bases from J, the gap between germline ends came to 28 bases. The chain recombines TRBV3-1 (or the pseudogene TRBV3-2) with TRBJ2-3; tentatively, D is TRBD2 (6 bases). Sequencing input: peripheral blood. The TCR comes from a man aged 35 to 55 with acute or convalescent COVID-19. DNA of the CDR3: TGTGCCAGCAGCCTATCAACCCGGCCGGTAGGGGAGGTAAGAGATACGCAGTATTTT. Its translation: CASSLSTRPVGEVRDTQYF.